This TCR beta chain derives from a study of neurological immune-mediated disorders. Study-level findings and limits: Expanded clones shared no CDR3 amino acid sequences across subjects, suggesting private repertoires in all groups.

This clonotype occurred many times. No antigen is known for it. Use was made of 1 million CD4+ or CD8+ T cells in sorted libraries. The team produced cDNA through 5'RACE using 10-nucleotide random UMIs. A single run covered 15-18 subjects with over 190 million TCR-beta sequences. Each CDR3 protein gets one entry after TCRdb re-called the 5' RACE reads with MiXCR. The repertoire holds about 41,000 distinct CDR3 sequences, with roughly 15% as singletons. The specimen sequenced was CD4+ T cells from blood. This clonotype was obtained from a woman aged 60 to 75 with HTLV-1-associated myelopathy (HAM/TSP).

The CDR3 DNA reads TGTGCCAGCAGACTCCTTATGAACACTGAAGCTTTCTTT. It yields the protein CASRLLMNTEAFF. The rearrangement joins TRBV12-3 or TRBV12-4 to TRBJ1-1; D is ambiguous. V shed 6 bases and J shed 0 bases, with 8 bases lying between them. CDR3 length: 13 amino acids.